The 15 T cell receptor beta chains listed next were all sequenced from one sample in a study of cytotoxic CD8 clonotypes in ibrutinib-treated CLL. Assay: immunoSEQ multiplex PCR; the TCRdb copy retains only in-frame clones and omits some. Found here are under 200,000 clones, over 65% of them singletons; the top ten hold approximately 2%. Source: PBMCs, taken after 12 months of ibrutinib treatment. These receptors were obtained from a human donor with chronic lymphocytic leukemia.

The chain carries TRBV5-1 and TRBJ2-5; 14 bases match TRBD2. Germline V gives CDR1 SGHRS, CDR2 YFSETQ. This CDR3 has 21 residues. V was pared by 4 bases and J by 0 bases, with 17 bases of the junction left unmatched. This CDR3 reads CASSPYGTSGGPTSNQETQYF. CDR3 coding DNA: TGCGCCAGCAGCCCCTACGGGACTAGCGGGGGCCCCACCAGCAACCAAGAGACCCAGTACTTC.

The V call is TRBV4-2, the J call TRBJ1-1, with D maybe TRBD1 (6 bases). The CDR3 length is 15 residues. Germline CDR1 LGHNA, CDR2 YNFKEQ. The germline V and J ends were trimmed by 0 bases and 1 base, with 9 bases remaining between them. The CDR3 DNA reads TGTGCCAGCAGCCAAGATCCCAGGGGGAACACTGAAGCTTTCTTT. It codes for CASSQDPRGNTEAFF.

V is TRBV15 and J is TRBJ1-2; possibly TRBD1 for D (6 bases). Germline CDR1 LNHNV, CDR2 YYDKDF (reference sequence). Trimming shortened V by 3 bases and J by 8 bases, and 13 bases separated the two germline ends. The CDR3 has 13 amino acids. In nucleotides, the CDR3 is TGTGCCACCAGCAGCCCCTCCGGGACAGGCTACACCTTC. Protein: CATSSPSGTGYTF.

This clone was observed a single time. The chain carries TRBV4-3 and TRBJ2-3, with D unclear. CDR1 is LGHNA and CDR2 is YSLEER in the germline V gene. Deletions cut 0 bases from V and 3 bases from J, with 4 bases between. The CDR3 consists of 13 residues. In nucleotides, the CDR3 is TGCGCCAGCAGCCAAGAACGGACAGATACGCAGTATTTT. Translation: CASSQERTDTQYF.

V gene TRBV6-5 combines with J gene TRBJ1-6, with TRBD1 matching 9 bases. This CDR3 has 13 amino acids. The germline V gene has CDR1 MNHEY and CDR2 SVGAGI. CDR3 sequence reads: CAIRGQGDSPLHF. The CDR3 DNA follows: TGTGCTATCCGGGGACAGGGTGATTCACCCCTCCACTTT.

This chain's CDR3 is CASRDQRTNTGELFF. In DNA, the CDR3 is TGTGCCAGCAGAGACCAAAGGACGAACACCGGGGAGCTGTTTTTT. The chain uses TRBV5-4 and TRBJ2-2, with D unresolved. V lost 5 bases, J lost 0 bases, and 11 bases lay in between. CDR1 SGHNT and CDR2 YYREEE come from the germline V gene (reference sequence). There are 15 residues in the CDR3.

The chain recombines TRBV5-1 with TRBJ2-7; 10 bases fit TRBD1. From germline, CDR1 is SGHRS and CDR2 YFSETQ. The CDR3 is 15 amino acids. With 4 bases clipped from V and 2 bases from J, the junction kept 6 bases outside the gene matches. CDR3 nucleotides: TGCGCCAGCAGCCCGGCCGGGACAGGGGCCTACGAGCAGTACTTC. As protein: CASSPAGTGAYEQYF.

The rearrangement joins TRBV6-6 to TRBJ1-5; weak D call: TRBD1 (6 bases). The CDR3 runs to 15 residues. The germline CDR1 and CDR2 sequences are MNHNY and SVGAGI (reference sequence). V dropped 7 bases and J dropped 6 bases, with 19 bases sitting between them. The CDR3 loop is CASNSHGGRGQPQHF. In DNA, the CDR3 is TGTGCCAGCAACTCCCATGGGGGGCGTGGTCAGCCCCAGCATTTT.

This sequence joins TRBV4-2 and TRBJ1-2; TRBD1 aligns across 9 bases. The V segment lost 0 bases and the J segment 4 bases; nucleotides outside the gene matches: 6. This CDR3 is 16 amino acids long. Germline CDR1 is LGHNA and CDR2 is YNFKEQ. The CDR3 here is CASSQEGGQGAYGYTF. The CDR3 nucleotides read TGTGCCAGCAGCCAAGAAGGGGGACAGGGCGCCTATGGCTACACCTTC.

This chain links TRBV4-3 with TRBJ2-7; TRBD2 is a possible D gene (7 bases). Germline CDR1 is LGHNA and CDR2 is YSLEER. The V gene lost 1 base and the J gene lost 0 bases, with 13 bases spanning the gap. There are 16 residues in the CDR3. The CDR3 sequence: CASSQGRGGGSYEQYF. Written as DNA, the CDR3 is TGCGCCAGCAGCCAAGGGCGGGGAGGGGGCTCCTACGAGCAGTACTTC.

V and J are TRBV10-3 and TRBJ1-1; D gene uncertain. CDR1 ENHRY and CDR2 SYGVKD come from the germline V gene. V gave up 8 bases and J gave up 1 base, with 14 bases separating them. This CDR3 is built from 14 residues. DNA for the CDR3: TGTGCCATCGGAGTGGGCAGCTCGAACACTGAAGCTTTCTTT. Amino acid sequence: CAIGVGSSNTEAFF.

The chain uses TRBV21-1 and TRBJ2-1; the DNA was not used to check the table's D call, TRBD2. TRBV21-1 counts as a pseudogene. The CDR3 has 16 residues. The CDR3 loop is CASSTERSGVYNEQFF. The CDR3 DNA sequence: TGTGCCAGCAGCACGGAACGTAGCGGGGTCTACAATGAGCAGTTCTTC.

This clone was recorded a few times. The chain combines TRBV12-5 with TRBJ2-3, with 14 bases matching TRBD2. The CDR3 has 17 residues. J gave up 4 bases and V 1 base, and 4 bases lay outside the gene matches. The germline V gene encodes CDR1 LGHNT and CDR2 FRNRAP. CDR3 nucleotides: TGTGCTAGTGGTTTGGGACTAGCGGGGGGGCGGGCAGATACGCAGTATTTT. Translation: CASGLGLAGGRADTQYF.

This rearrangement joins TRBV10-3 to TRBJ2-1; TRBD2 matches at 10 bases. Germline values: CDR1 ENHRY, CDR2 SYGVKD. This CDR3 has 16 amino acids. Trimming at V came to 6 bases and at J to 7 bases, leaving 12 bases not matched to a gene. This CDR3 reads CAISTSGRATGNEQFF. Here the CDR3 DNA reads TGTGCCATCAGCACCAGCGGGAGGGCCACGGGGAATGAGCAGTTCTTC.

This clone was seen at least ten times. V usage is TRBV2 and J usage is TRBJ2-7; 8 bases line up with TRBD1. Unmatched junction bases numbered 2, after V lost 4 bases and J lost 0 bases. CDR1 and CDR2 from the germline V gene are SNHLY and FYNNEI. The length of the CDR3 is 14 residues. This CDR3 is CASSGDRSSYEQYF. CDR3 nucleotides: TGTGCCAGCAGTGGGGACAGGTCCTCCTACGAGCAGTACTTC.